The rows below give T cell receptor beta chains drawn from one sample of a study of shared clonotypes between healthy human individuals. Profiling relied on immunoSEQ multiplex PCR, and the TCRdb table lists in-frame clones only, not all of them. The table records 2 million or so clones, about 95% of them present only once. What was sequenced was naive CD8+ T cells sorted from blood. All receptors come from a man aged 18 to 30 in good health. CDR3s include the opening cysteine and the closing phenylalanine or tryptophan. The D gene is left open where the match is weak. Clone size is stated in some rows and not others, as once, few, many or a class when expanded.

d_call j_call clone_size v_call cdr3_length cdr3_nt cdr3_aa
TRBD2 TRBJ2-1 . TRBV27 14 TGTGCCAGCAGTTTTTCGGGACTAGCCAATGAGCAGTTCTTC CASSFSGLANEQFF
. TRBJ2-1 once TRBV28 11 TGTGCCAGCAGTTTAAGTCCTGAGCAGTTCTTC CASSLSPEQFF
. TRBJ2-2 . TRBV15 13 TGTGCCACCAGCAGTATAGCAGCCGGGGAGCTGTTTTTT CATSSIAAGELFF
TRBD2 TRBJ2-3 . TRBV7-9 14 TGTGCCAGCAGTCCAGCTAGCGGGGTGGATACGCAGTATTTT CASSPASGVDTQYF
TRBD1 TRBJ1-6 . TRBV9 16 TGTGCCAGCAGCGGCCGGGACAGCAGTTTTAATTCACCCCTCCACTTT CASSGRDSSFNSPLHF
. TRBJ1-1 . TRBV12-5 12 TGTGCTAGTGGTTTGGACCTAACTGAAGCTTTCTTT CASGLDLTEAFF
. TRBJ2-7 . TRBV2 12 TGTGCCAGCAGTTTCCAGGGGTACGAGCAGTACTTC CASSFQGYEQYF
TRBD1 TRBJ2-7 . TRBV19 13 TGTGCCACCGAGGACAGGGACTCCTACGAGCAGTACTTC CATEDRDSYEQYF
TRBD2 TRBJ2-7 once TRBV6-1 14 TGTGCCAGCAGTGCGACTAGCGGTTCCTACGAGCAGTACTTC CASSATSGSYEQYF
TRBD2 TRBJ2-1 . TRBV11-2 15 TGTGCCAGCAGCTCCCGACTAGCGGCACACAATGAGCAGTTCTTC CASSSRLAAHNEQFF
. TRBJ1-6 . TRBV5-4 14 TGTGCCAGCAGCCCAAAGGGGCCGGATTCACCCCTCCACTTT CASSPKGPDSPLHF
. TRBJ2-1 . TRBV28 12 TGTGCCAGCAGGACCAGGGCCAATGAGCAGTTCTTC CASRTRANEQFF
. TRBJ1-1 . TRBV28 14 TGTGCCAGCACCATGGGAGGGGCGAGGACTGAAGCTTTCTTT CASTMGGARTEAFF
. TRBJ2-5 . TRBV27 14 TGTGCCAGCACCCCGTCCGGCGAGCAAGAGACCCAGTACTTC CASTPSGEQETQYF
. TRBJ2-7 . TRBV10-3 14 TGTGCCACCACGCCCGACGGGTCCTCCTACGAGCAGTACTTC CATTPDGSSYEQYF
TRBD2 TRBJ2-7 . TRBV4-3 15 TGCGCCAGCAGCCCTGGCGGCGGGAGTACCGGTGAGCAGTACTTC CASSPGGGSTGEQYF
. TRBJ2-7 . TRBV2 12 TGTGCCAGCCTCGGATTGGGTTTCGAGCAGTACTTC CASLGLGFEQYF
TRBD1 TRBJ1-2 once TRBV19 14 TGTGCCAGTACACCGGGACAGGTACACTATGGCTACACCTTC CASTPGQVHYGYTF
. TRBJ1-1 . TRBV5-4 13 TGTGCCAGCAACACAGGGACGGGCACTGAAGCTTTCTTT CASNTGTGTEAFF
TRBD2 TRBJ2-5 . TRBV11-2 16 TGTGCCAGCAGCCACCAGGGACTAGCGGGAGGGATGACCCAGTACTTC CASSHQGLAGGMTQYF
TRBD1 TRBJ2-2 . TRBV27 16 TGTGCCAGCAGTTTATGGCAGGGGGTGGACACCGGGGAGCTGTTTTTT CASSLWQGVDTGELFF
TRBD1 TRBJ1-1 . TRBV27 18 TGTGCCAGCAGTCCACTCGACGTGACAGGGGTTATGAACACTGAAGCTTTCTTT CASSPLDVTGVMNTEAFF
. TRBJ2-4 once TRBV27 14 TGTGCCAGCAAACCTTATACCCCAGAAAACATTCAGTACTTC CASKPYTPENIQYF
TRBD2 TRBJ2-3 . TRBV2 18 TGTGCCAGCAGGGGGCTAGCGGGGACCTCAGAGGGCACAGATACGCAGTATTTT CASRGLAGTSEGTDTQYF
TRBD2 TRBJ2-7 few TRBV27 15 TGTGCCAGCAGTTTGGGTTCGGGACTAGGCTACGAGCAGTACTTC CASSLGSGLGYEQYF
. TRBJ2-7 . TRBV9 13 TGTGCCAGCAGTACCGGGACCGTCGATGAGCAGTACTTC CASSTGTVDEQYF
. TRBJ2-1 once TRBV7-9 15 TGTGCCAGCAGCTTAGCAGCGCTTCCCTACAATGAGCAGTTCTTC CASSLAALPYNEQFF
. TRBJ2-1 . TRBV2 17 TGTGCCAGCAGTCCCCGCCCAGAGGGCTTCTCCTACAATGAGCAGTTCTTC CASSPRPEGFSYNEQFF
TRBD1 TRBJ2-2 . TRBV19 14 TGTGCCAGTTGGGACAGGACAAACACCGGGGAGCTGTTTTTT CASWDRTNTGELFF
. TRBJ2-2 . TRBV9 15 TGTGCCAGCAGCGTAGTATCGGGAAGGACCGGGGAGCTGTTTTTT CASSVVSGRTGELFF
TRBD1 TRBJ2-4 . TRBV6-5 15 TGTGCCAGCACAAAGACAGGGGAAGCCAAAAACATTCAGTACTTC CASTKTGEAKNIQYF
. TRBJ1-2 once TRBV7-3 15 TGTGCCAGCAGCTTAGGGGCGGGACCGACCTATGGCTACACCTTC CASSLGAGPTYGYTF
TRBD2 TRBJ2-7 . TRBV5-4 15 TGTGCCAGCAGCGGGGGACTAGCGGGAGTCGGCGAGCAGTACTTC CASSGGLAGVGEQYF
TRBD1 TRBJ1-1 . TRBV27 16 TGTGCCAGCAGTCCGATGATTGGACAGGGGGGCACTGAAGCTTTCTTT CASSPMIGQGGTEAFF
. TRBJ2-7 . TRBV28 13 TGTGCCAGCAGTTTTAGTCAGGTCTACGAGCAGTACTTC CASSFSQVYEQYF
. TRBJ1-1 . TRBV5-1 14 TGCGCCAGCAGCTTTCGTCCGGGGTACACTGAAGCTTTCTTT CASSFRPGYTEAFF
TRBD1 TRBJ2-2 . TRBV7-6 17 TGTGCCAGCAGCTTAGCCTCAGGGGGCGGTTACACCGGGGAGCTGTTTTTT CASSLASGGGYTGELFF
. TRBJ2-2 . TRBV7-9 14 TGTGCCAGCAGCCCGTCAAGTCGGGCCGGGGAGCTGTTTTTT CASSPSSRAGELFF
. TRBJ2-7 few TRBV10-3 13 TGTGCCATCAGTGGGGACACCTCCTACGAGCAGTACTTC CAISGDTSYEQYF
. TRBJ1-1 once TRBV10-3 14 TGTGCCACCGCACCGGCGTTGATGAACACTGAAGCTTTCTTT CATAPALMNTEAFF
. TRBJ2-2 . TRBV5-6 12 TGTGCCAGCCAGGGTCTCTCCGGGGAGCTGTTTTTT CASQGLSGELFF
TRBD2 TRBJ2-7 . TRBV29-1 13 TGCAGCGTTGAGGCCGCGGGAGGGCCGTTTGAGTACTTC CSVEAAGGPFEYF
. TRBJ2-1 . TRBV4-1 15 TGCGCCAGCAGCCAAGAAGCCCGCACCTACAATGAGCAGTTCTTC CASSQEARTYNEQFF
TRBD2 TRBJ2-3 once TRBV9 15 TGTGCCAGCAGCGAAAGCGGGAGCGTCACAGATACGCAGTATTTT CASSESGSVTDTQYF
. TRBJ1-6 . TRBV27 16 TGTGCCAGCAGTCCGTCGGCGGGGAACTATAATTCACCCCTCCACTTT CASSPSAGNYNSPLHF
. TRBJ1-1 . TRBV11-3 13 TGTGCCAGCAGCTCTACAGAGAACACTGAAGCTTTCTTT CASSSTENTEAFF
. TRBJ1-1 . TRBV4-3 14 TGCGCCAGCAGCCAAGAGGACCAGTTCACTGAAGCTTTCTTT CASSQEDQFTEAFF
. TRBJ2-7 . TRBV29-1 13 TGCAGCGTTGTTTTCCTCGACGGTTACGAGCAGTACTTC CSVVFLDGYEQYF
TRBD1 TRBJ1-2 . TRBV30 14 TGTGCCTGGAGTGTCAGGGGGGCTGGCTATGGCTACACCTTC CAWSVRGAGYGYTF
. TRBJ2-7 . TRBV5-6 13 TGTGCCAGCAGCACTTTACTCTCCTACGAGCAGTACTTC CASSTLLSYEQYF
. TRBJ2-1 . TRBV5-6 17 TGTGCCAGCACCCTGAATGTCGGGGTGGCACCCTACAATGAGCAGTTCTTC CASTLNVGVAPYNEQFF
. TRBJ2-5 . TRBV20-1 11 TGCAGTGCCGGGAGCGGGGAGACCCAGTACTTC CSAGSGETQYF
. TRBJ2-3 . TRBV5-4 15 TGTGCCAGCAGCTTTCCGGGCAGCCAAACAGATACGCAGTATTTT CASSFPGSQTDTQYF
. TRBJ2-7 . TRBV4-3 18 TGCGCCAGCAGCCAAGAAATAGTTCGTGTAGGAGGGAGCTACGAGCAGTACTTC CASSQEIVRVGGSYEQYF
TRBD2 TRBJ2-1 . TRBV5-6 16 TGTGCCAGCAGATACGGGACTAGCGGCTCCTACAATGAGCAGTTCTTC CASRYGTSGSYNEQFF
. TRBJ2-7 . TRBV4-1 15 TGCGCCAGCAGCCAAGGGGACCGGGGGGCGTACGAGCAGTACTTC CASSQGDRGAYEQYF
. TRBJ1-5 . TRBV4-3 15 TGCGCCAGCAGCCAGGATGGGGCAGGCAATCAGCCCCAGCATTTT CASSQDGAGNQPQHF
. TRBJ2-7 . TRBV11-3 13 TGTGCCAGCAGCTTGGCGTCTAACTACGAGCAGTACTTC CASSLASNYEQYF
TRBD2 TRBJ2-5 . TRBV4-1 16 TGCGCCAGCAGCCACGGGACTAGCGGGTACCAAGAGACCCAGTACTTC CASSHGTSGYQETQYF
. TRBJ2-1 few TRBV20-1 11 TGCAGTGCTAGATTCGTCAATGAGCAGTTCTTC CSARFVNEQFF